The clone carrying this T cell receptor (beta chain) showed up just a few times. The sample originates from a study of shared T cell receptors in the human thymus. The V gene end was trimmed by 7 bases and the J gene end by 4 bases; junction bases not matched to a gene: 17. The CDR3 contains 18 residues. Per germline, CDR1 MDHEN and CDR2 SYDVKM. Produced via immunoSEQ multiplex PCR; TCRdb's table is partial and in-frame only. Of 630,000 or so clones detected, more than 70% appear once; the ten largest clones hold 0.0094%. This same sample was also taken into another study, of human thymus T cells. That paper adds: Samples came from healthy Finnish infants during open corrective cardiac surgery. Thymic tissue was derived from resections collected during corrective heart surgery. Reports from related research described highly overlapping thymic repertoires among unrelated individuals.

Sequencing was carried out using thymocytes. The TCR comes from a boy under three years old with a congenital heart defect. J is TRBJ2-1 and V is TRBV28, with 9 bases identical to TRBD2. CDR3 in amino acids: CASKGRREGTLVYNEQFF. CDR3 nucleotide sequence: TGTGCCAGCAAGGGGCGGCGGGAGGGGACACTGGTTTACAATGAGCAGTTCTTC.